Sequencing of this T cell receptor (beta chain) was carried out in a study of T cell changes during pregnancy in multiple sclerosis. Sequenced by immunoSEQ multiplex PCR; TCRdb stores in-frame clones only, minus some. There are 60,000 or so clones in the sample; around 90% occur only once, and just over 0.85% lies in the top ten. The CDR3 length is 15 residues. Germline-derived CDR1 and CDR2 are SGHTA and FQGNSA. The junction had 11 bases not matched to a gene; V was cut back by 5 bases and J by 7 bases. The sample in question was peripheral blood, obtained before pregnancy. J is TRBJ1-5 and V is TRBV7-2; 7 positions agree with TRBD1. This clonotype was obtained from a female donor with multiple sclerosis, enrolled in a pregnancy study. The CDR3 spells CASSLIDRVGQPQHF. The CDR3 nucleotides read TGTGCCAGCAGCCTTATCGACAGGGTCGGCCAGCCCCAGCATTTT.